The clone carrying this T cell receptor beta chain was observed many times. Its matching antigen is unknown. Attached unique molecular identifiers marked individual cDNA molecules. One entry per CDR3 protein results from TCRdb running MiXCR on the 5' RACE reads. There are around 29,000 distinct CDR3 sequences in the sample; over 4.5% occur only once, and around 4.5% lies in the top ten. The CDR3 loop spans 14 amino acids. The data belong to a study of early T cells in non-severe SARS-CoV-2 infection. As for the study in general: The input, bulk RNA from unsorted whole blood, was sequenced, and chains were unpaired.

Study-level findings and limits: Private and CD4 specificities were missed by VDJdb matching, skewed to anti-spike CD8.

This sequence joins TRBV21-1 and TRBJ2-7; the table assigns TRBD1, which was not confirmed against the DNA. TRBV21-1 constitutes a pseudogene. The clonotype comes from an adult who was a healthcare worker with PCR-confirmed SARS-CoV-2 infection or an uninfected control (not recorded which). Specimen: whole blood. CDR3 nucleotide sequence: TGTGCCAGCACCGCCGCCCGTACCACCTACGAGCAGTACTTC. Translation: CASTAARTTYEQYF.